These T cell receptor beta chains were read from a single sample in a study of T cells in Graves' hyperthyroidism and ophthalmopathy. TCRdb called the multiplex PCR reads again in MiXCR, with one record for every CDR3 protein. Of roughly 280,000 distinct CDR3 sequences in the sample, around 15% were seen once. Material: blood. These receptors came from an older woman with Graves' ophthalmopathy. CDR3s include the opening cysteine and the closing phenylalanine or tryptophan. Each record gives: V gene, clone size, D gene, J gene, CDR3 DNA, CDR3 protein. The D gene is left open where the match is weak. Expanded clones are given a class, and other clones once, few, many or no size at all.

TRBV7-8	.	.	TRBJ2-3	TGTGCCAGCAGCTTAGGACAAGCACGGACAGATACGCAGTATTTT	CASSLGQARTDTQYF
TRBV5-1	few	.	TRBJ1-2	TGCGCCAGCAGCTTGGAGGTAGGGGGACTCTATGGCTACACCTTC	CASSLEVGGLYGYTF
TRBV7-9	many	TRBD1	TRBJ2-7	TGTGCCAGCAGCTGGACAGGGGCCTCTAGGAGCGAGCAGTACTTC	CASSWTGASRSEQYF
TRBV20-1	many	TRBD1	TRBJ2-5	TGCAGTGCTCCCGACAGGGCTGAGACCCAGTACTTC	CSAPDRAETQYF
TRBV28	many	.	TRBJ1-4	TGTGCCAGCAGCGCAGGGGATGAAAAACTGTTTTTT	CASSAGDEKLFF
TRBV7-2	.	.	TRBJ2-7	TGTGCCAGTAGGGGGGGGAGCTCCTACGAGCAGTACTTC	CASRGGSSYEQYF
TRBV6-1	.	.	TRBJ1-6	TGTGCCACCGTCGACAGACCTAATTCACCCCTCCACTTT	CATVDRPNSPLHF
TRBV7-6	few	.	TRBJ2-2	TGTGCCAGCAGCCTCATGACGGTCACCGGGGAGCTGTTTTTT	CASSLMTVTGELFF
TRBV5-5	.	.	TRBJ1-5	TGTGCCAGCAGCCAGCTAAGTGGTAGCAATCAGCCCCAGCATTTT	CASSQLSGSNQPQHF
TRBV24-1	many	.	TRBJ2-3	TGTGCCACCAGTGATTTGAGGCAGAGCTCAGATACGCAGTATTTT	CATSDLRQSSDTQYF
TRBV27	once	TRBD1	TRBJ2-2	TGTGCCAGCAGTTCAACAGGGGGCGCGTACACCGGGGAGCTGTTTTTT	CASSSTGGAYTGELFF
TRBV10-3	many	.	TRBJ2-1	TGTGCCATCAGTGACACTAGGGGTTCAAACAATGAGCAGTTCTTC	CAISDTRGSNNEQFF
TRBV20-1	once	.	TRBJ2-1	TGCAGTGCTAGAGATGAGTTCGGAACGGGAGTCGTTAATGAGCAGTTCTTC	CSARDEFGTGVVNEQFF
TRBV10-2	few	.	TRBJ2-7	TGCGCCAGCAGTGTAGGGCCCGAGCAGTACTTC	CASSVGPEQYF
TRBV5-1	many	.	TRBJ2-7	TGCGCCAGCAGCTTATCGACAGGTAACTCCTACGAGCAGTACTTC	CASSLSTGNSYEQYF
TRBV27	few	.	TRBJ2-7	TGTGCCAGCAGGCCAGGGGGGGTTGCCTACTACGAGCAGTACTTC	CASRPGGVAYYEQYF
TRBV19	.	TRBD2	TRBJ2-1	TGTGCCAGTAGTATAGAGGGACTAGCGGGGTACAATGAGCAGTTCTTC	CASSIEGLAGYNEQFF
TRBV20-1	few	.	TRBJ2-1	TGCAGTGCAACAACCGACAGGAATCAATGGAATGAGCAGTTCTTC	CSATTDRNQWNEQFF
TRBV28	many	TRBD1	TRBJ1-2	TGTGCCAGCAGCCTACCACAGGGGGGCAGGGGCTACACCTTC	CASSLPQGGRGYTF
TRBV10-3	few	.	TRBJ1-2	TGTGCCATCAGGGGTGAGGGCGAGGGGTATGGCTACACCTTC	CAIRGEGEGYGYTF
TRBV6-2/TRBV6-3	many	TRBD1	TRBJ2-5	TGTGCCAGCAGTTACTCCCAGGACAGGTTCCAAGAGACCCAGTACTTC	CASSYSQDRFQETQYF
TRBV24-1	many	TRBD2	TRBJ2-1	TGTGCCACCCGGGCGGCTAGCGGTTACAATGAGCAGTTCTTC	CATRAASGYNEQFF
TRBV6-1	few	.	TRBJ1-3	TGTGCCAGCACCCCCGACAGGAGTACAAACACCATATATTTT	CASTPDRSTNTIYF
TRBV5-1	many	TRBD2	TRBJ2-3	TGCGCCAGCAGCTTGGAGCCTAGCGGGACAGATACGCAGTATTTT	CASSLEPSGTDTQYF
TRBV6-1	many	.	TRBJ2-1	TGTGCCAGCAGCGGCCCGGGTCACGGAGGGGGCGAGGGGGGTTACAATGAGCAGTTCTTC	CASSGPGHGGGEGGYNEQFF